The sequence of this T cell receptor (beta chain) was determined in a study of PD-L1 blockade in urothelial cancer. As for the study in general: The analyses of blood took place 3 weeks (second dose) and 6 weeks after treatment start.

TCRdb keeps only in-frame clones here, not all; method: immunoSEQ multiplex PCR. This table holds roughly 36,000 clones, 75% to 90% found once. Patients were diagnosed with urothelial carcinoma, either locally advanced or metastatic. CDR1 and CDR2 from the germline V gene are SGDLS and YYNGEE. Trimming removed 0 bases from V and 6 bases from J; junction bases left unmatched: 10. This CDR3 has 16 residues. The receptor was derived from a man aged 55 to 70 with urothelial cancer. The chain links TRBV9 to TRBJ2-7; 9 nucleotides align to TRBD1. The material sequenced was PBMCs, taken around atezolizumab (anti-PD-L1) treatment. CDR3 protein: CASSVGGRTGVGEQYF. The CDR3 bases are TGTGCCAGCAGCGTAGGAGGCCGGACAGGGGTGGGCGAGCAGTACTTC.